This T cell receptor (beta chain) was captured in a study of T cell responses to AZD1222 COVID-19 vaccine. Study outcomes and limitations: Clonal diversity may have been underestimated in mostly white British donors.

The CDR3 sequence is 16 residues long. The J segment lost 4 bases and the V segment lost 6 bases, leaving 11 bases of the junction unmatched. Germline V CDR1 and CDR2: MDHEN, SYDVKM. Remarks on this clone: Its target is not known.

Clones were read by immunoSEQ multiplex PCR, and TCRdb kept only the in-frame ones, dropping some. The sample holds 100,000 to 150,000 clones, approximately 85% seen once. This sequence originates from an adult who received the AZD1222 COVID-19 vaccine. The specimen was peripheral blood, collected 28 days after the second AZD1222 dose. The rearrangement joins TRBV28 to TRBJ1-3; 8 bases align to TRBD1. The CDR3 DNA is TGTGCCAGCAGCCCAGGGGGCGAGTTAGGGGGAAACACCATATATTTT. Amino acid sequence: CASSPGGELGGNTIYF.